This TCR beta chain is drawn from a study of Graves' ophthalmopathy and Graves' hyperthyroidism. This clonotype was seen repeatedly, ten times or more. RNA transcripts provided the template for amplifying TCR beta CDR3 regions. The first-round RT-PCR employed HTBI primers together with the Qiagen OneStep RT-PCR kit. A multiplex PCR was then performed as the second round. TCRdb reanalysed the multiplex PCR reads using MiXCR and keeps one entry per CDR3 protein. The sample yields a few hundred thousand distinct CDR3 sequences, 17% seen once. Thyroid ultrasound, orbital computed tomography, TRAb, serum thyroxine and clinical symptoms formed the basis of diagnosis. The TCR comes from an adult woman with stable Graves' hyperthyroidism. Sequencing was carried out using peripheral blood.

The CDR3, as DNA: TGTGCCAGCAGCTCGTCTAGCGGGCTCTCCTACGAGCAGTACTTC. It specifies CASSSSSGLSYEQYF. The rearrangement joins TRBV7-9 to TRBJ2-7; 8 positions match TRBD2. The CDR3 is made up of 15 amino acids. From germline, CDR1 is SEHNR and CDR2 FQNEAQ (reference sequence). V trimming: 4 bases; J trimming: 0 bases; junction bases outside the gene matches: 5.